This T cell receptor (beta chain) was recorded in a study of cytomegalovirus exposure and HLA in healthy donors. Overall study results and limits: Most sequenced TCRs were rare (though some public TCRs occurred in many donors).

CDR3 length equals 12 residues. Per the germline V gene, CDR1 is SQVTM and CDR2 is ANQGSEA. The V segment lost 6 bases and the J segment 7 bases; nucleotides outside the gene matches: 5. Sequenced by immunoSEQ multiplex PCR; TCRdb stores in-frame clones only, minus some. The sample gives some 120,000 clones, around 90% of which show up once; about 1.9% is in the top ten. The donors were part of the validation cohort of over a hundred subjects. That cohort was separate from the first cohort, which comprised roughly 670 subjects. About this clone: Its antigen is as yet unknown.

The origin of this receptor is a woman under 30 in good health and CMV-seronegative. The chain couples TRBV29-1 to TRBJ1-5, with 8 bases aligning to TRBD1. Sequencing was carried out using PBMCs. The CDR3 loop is CSVVDRGQPQHF. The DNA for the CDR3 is TGCAGCGTCGTTGACAGGGGCCAGCCCCAGCATTTT. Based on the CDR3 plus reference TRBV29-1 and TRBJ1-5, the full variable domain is SAVISQKPSRDICQRGTSLTIQCQVDSQVTMMFWYRQQPGQSLTLIATANQGSEATYESGFVIDKFPISRPNLTFSTLTVSNMSPEDSSIYLCSVVDRGQPQHFGDGTRLSIL.